These 14 T cell receptor beta chains were all obtained from the same sample, sequenced in a study of radiation and T cells in renal cell carcinoma. Time point in this sample: blood 4 weeks post-SBRT, at nephrectomy. Treatment reported: 15 Gy SBRT to primary tumor, nephrectomy 4 weeks later. The repertoire was sequenced with immunoSEQ multiplex PCR; TCRdb's copy has only in-frame clones and lacks some. The profile shows 120,000 to 150,000 clones, 70% to 90% of them singletons. Sequencing used blood, obtained from a patient whose treatment included radiotherapy and nephrectomy. The receptor set was obtained from a woman aged 45-59 years with renal cell carcinoma.

The chain links TRBV2 to TRBJ2-7, with D perhaps given as TRBD1 or TRBD2 (6 bases each). The CDR3 is made up of 14 amino acids. The V gene's germline CDR1 is SNHLY and CDR2 FYNNEI. Deletions cut 9 bases from V and 2 bases from J, with 17 bases between. This chain's CDR3 is CARGQRALTYEQYF. The DNA for the CDR3 is TGTGCCAGAGGACAGCGGGCCTTGACCTACGAGCAGTACTTC.

J is TRBJ2-2 and V is TRBV4-3; TRBD1 or TRBD2 may be the D gene (6 bases each). There are 18 residues in the CDR3. Trimming took off 6 bases at V and 5 bases at J, with 25 bases between the two ends. Germline CDR1 LGHNA, CDR2 YSLEER. Written as DNA, the CDR3 is TGCGCCAGCAGTCCCGTAGGGGGGAGGCCGGGTTGGACCGGGGAGCTGTTTTTT. Protein: CASSPVGGRPGWTGELFF.

This chain joins TRBV28 and TRBJ2-7, with 9 bases matching TRBD1. Germline trimming cut 5 bases from V and 5 bases from J; bases unmatched to any gene: 10. This CDR3 spans 15 amino acids. The germline V gene has CDR1 MDHEN and CDR2 SYDVKM. In DNA, the CDR3 is TGTGCCAGCAGTAGCCCAGGGACAGGGAGAAACGAGCAGTACTTC. Its translation: CASSSPGTGRNEQYF.

This clone has a handful of counts. The rearrangement links TRBV4-3 to TRBJ2-1; TRBD2 aligns across 9 bases. The length of the CDR3 is 20 residues. Germline V gene sequence: CDR1 LGHNA, CDR2 YSLEER. V lost 1 base and J lost 1; bases outside the gene matches: 14. The CDR3 DNA follows: TGCGCCAGCAGCCAAGTGGCCCCTACTCGCGGGGGGGCGTCCTACAATGAGCAGTTCTTC. Its translation: CASSQVAPTRGGASYNEQFF.

The V gene is TRBV5-1, the J gene TRBJ2-5; 8 positions agree with TRBD1. J lost 13 bases, V lost 1 base, and 6 bases had no gene match. This CDR3 comprises 12 residues. The germline V gene encodes CDR1 SGHRS and CDR2 YFSETQ. The CDR3 DNA follows: TGCGCCAGCAGCTTGTTTGCGGGACAGGTGTACTTC. This sequence encodes CASSLFAGQVYF.

This clone was recorded only once. In DNA form, the CDR3 reads TGTGCCAGCAGCCGCAGAGACCAGCCCCAGCATTTT. Translated: CASSRRDQPQHF. The chain carries TRBV5-8 and TRBJ1-5; D is uncertain. The germline V gene encodes CDR1 SGHTS and CDR2 YDEGEE. The V and J ends lost 4 bases and 7 bases respectively, with 9 bases between them. CDR3 size: 12 residues.

The V and J genes are TRBV4-3 and TRBJ2-5; D is possibly TRBD2 (5 bases). Germline V gene data show CDR1 as LGHNA and CDR2 as YSLEER. Trimming removed 0 bases at V and 2 bases at J, with 13 bases between. CDR3 length: 16 amino acids. This CDR3 reads CASSQDSVAIQETQYF. The CDR3 region has the DNA TGCGCCAGCAGCCAAGATTCGGTAGCGATACAAGAGACCCAGTACTTC.

This chain joins TRBV4-1 and TRBJ1-2; D may be TRBD1 (5 bases). This CDR3 spans 16 amino acids. CDR1 is MGHRA, CDR2 YSYEKL, per germline. Trimming cost V 3 bases and J 4 bases, with 18 bases left between them. The CDR3 reads CASSHPPRGRGYGYTF. CDR3 bases: TGCGCCAGCAGCCATCCTCCTAGGGGAAGAGGCTATGGCTACACCTTC.

The rearrangement joins TRBV7-6 to TRBJ1-4; 8 positions match TRBD1. Germline loops: CDR1 SGHVS, CDR2 FNYEAQ. The CDR3 covers 15 residues. V gave up 4 bases and J gave up 3 bases; unmatched junction bases: 4. The CDR3 protein is CASSSTTGANEKLFF. CDR3 nucleotides: TGTGCCAGCAGCTCCACGACAGGGGCTAATGAAAAACTGTTTTTT.

This clone occurred a few times. In DNA, the CDR3 is TGCAGCGTTTTTAAGGGTAAAGCTTTCTTT. Translation: CSVFKGKAFF. The J gene is TRBJ1-1, the V gene TRBV29-1, with D unresolved. This CDR3 contains 10 residues. Germline V gene lookup returns CDR1 SQVTM and CDR2 ANQGSEA. V was pared by 5 bases and J by 9 bases, with 10 bases between.

This chain joins TRBV7-9 and TRBJ1-1; no clear D gene. The germline V gene encodes CDR1 SEHNR and CDR2 FQNEAQ (reference sequence). This CDR3 has 15 residues. Trimming cost V 1 base and J 1 base, with 10 bases left between them. The CDR3 nucleotides are TGTGCCAGCAGCTTAGAACGGGCTAAGAACACTGAAGCTTTCTTT. Protein sequence: CASSLERAKNTEAFF.

The rearrangement uses TRBV11-2 and TRBJ1-2; TRBD1 aligns across 8 bases. V dropped 1 base and J dropped 6; count of bases not matched to a gene: 10. The germline CDR1 and CDR2 sequences are SGHAT and FQNNGV. The CDR3 has 16 residues. This chain's CDR3 is CASSLVVRTGPNGYTF. CDR3 in DNA: TGTGCCAGCAGCTTAGTAGTAAGGACAGGGCCTAATGGCTACACCTTC.

The rearrangement links TRBV6-6 to TRBJ2-7; tentatively, D is TRBD1 or TRBD2 (5 bases each). Germline CDR1 and CDR2: MNHNY and SVGAGI (reference sequence). The CDR3 extends over 14 amino acids. V was clipped by 11 bases and J by 1 base, with 18 bases between them. CDR3 DNA sequence: TGTGCCTCGGGGCCACTGGAGACATCCTACGAGCAGTACTTC. This codes for CASGPLETSYEQYF.

The chain couples TRBV27 to TRBJ1-2, with 8 bases identical to TRBD1. The V gene's germline CDR1 is MNHEY and CDR2 SMNVEV (reference sequence). The CDR3 contains 16 residues. V trimming: 5 bases; J trimming: 0 bases; junction bases outside the gene matches: 8. CDR3 DNA sequence: TGTGCCAGCAGTACATACAGGGGGGAAGCTAACTATGGCTACACCTTC. As protein: CASSTYRGEANYGYTF.